One sample yielded the 9 T cell receptor beta chains listed below, sequenced in a study of memory CD4+ T cells and cytomegalovirus serostatus. The sort gate was single viable CD3+CD4+CD8-CD45RO+ cells for memory CD4+ T cells. Data came from immunoSEQ multiplex PCR; TCRdb stores just in-frame clones and leaves some out. The table records tens of thousands of clones, roughly 78% of them present only once. The material sequenced was memory CD4+ T cells from blood. Every receptor here comes from an adult in good health and CMV-seronegative.

The chain joins TRBV27 to TRBJ2-2; D is unresolved. Trimming removed 4 bases at V and 5 bases at J, with 5 bases between. The length of the CDR3 is 12 residues. Looked up from germline, CDR1 is MNHEY and CDR2 is SMNVEV (reference sequence). CDR3 DNA: TGTGCCAGCAGTTACGTAACCGGGGAGCTGTTTTTT. The encoded protein is CASSYVTGELFF.

The chain links TRBV5-6 to TRBJ2-1; D is possibly TRBD1 or TRBD2 (5 bases each). Trimming stripped 6 bases from V and 3 bases from J, with 13 bases between. CDR3 size: 14 residues. CDR1 and CDR2 from the germline V gene are SGHDT and YYEEEE. CDR3 bases: TGTGCCAGCACTACATGGGGGATCTACAATGAGCAGTTCTTC. Amino acid sequence: CASTTWGIYNEQFF.

This chain uses TRBV6-4 with TRBJ2-2, with 9 bases identical to TRBD1. Per germline, CDR1 MRHNA and CDR2 SNTAGT. V trimming: 1 base; J trimming: 0 bases; junction bases outside the gene matches: 0. The CDR3 runs 16 residues. Here the CDR3 reads CASSDWDRANTGELFF. Written as DNA, the CDR3 is TGTGCCAGCAGTGACTGGGACAGGGCGAACACCGGGGAGCTGTTTTTT.

V usage is TRBV7-9 and J usage is TRBJ2-1; D is unclear. From germline, CDR1 is SEHNR and CDR2 FQNEAQ (reference sequence). V lost 5 bases, J lost 8 bases, and 7 bases lay in between. CDR3 size: 11 residues. This CDR3 reads CASSQLYEQFF. The CDR3 DNA reads TGTGCCAGCAGCCAACTGTATGAGCAGTTCTTC.

The chain joins TRBV5-6 to TRBJ1-1; 7 bases agree with TRBD1. Germline V gene sequence: CDR1 SGHDT, CDR2 YYEEEE. Trimming cost V 0 bases and J 6 bases; bases outside gene matches: 5. CDR3 length equals 14 residues. CDR3 sequence: CASSLEGTDAEAFF. Written as DNA, the CDR3 is TGTGCCAGCAGCTTGGAAGGGACAGACGCTGAAGCTTTCTTT.

Only a few counts were recorded for this clone. The chain combines TRBV5-6 with TRBJ1-1; D not certain. Germline V gene sequence: CDR1 SGHDT, CDR2 YYEEEE. The germline V and J ends were trimmed by 0 bases and 5 bases, with 11 bases remaining between them. The CDR3 is 14 residues long. This CDR3 is CASSLEFGETEAFF. CDR3 DNA: TGTGCCAGCAGCTTGGAATTCGGGGAGACTGAAGCTTTCTTT.

In its sample, this clone was seen once. The chain recombines TRBV14 with TRBJ2-5; 9 bases line up with TRBD2. CDR3 length equals 15 residues. With V trimmed by 6 bases and J by 0 bases, 5 bases remained unmatched. Per the germline V gene, CDR1 is SGHDN and CDR2 is FVKESK. The CDR3 here is CASSILAGYQETQYF. The CDR3 DNA reads as TGTGCCAGCAGTATCCTAGCGGGGTACCAAGAGACCCAGTACTTC.

V is TRBV10-3 and J is TRBJ1-6; D unresolved. The CDR3 has 17 amino acids. CDR1 is ENHRY, CDR2 SYGVKD, per germline. V was shortened by 2 bases and J by 5 bases, with 16 bases between the two germline ends. The CDR3 bases are TGTGCCATCAGTGAGGGGTCCCCTCGACTTAATAATTCACCCCTCCACTTT. Encoded protein: CAISEGSPRLNNSPLHF.

This clone was seen more than once but under ten times. The V gene is TRBV30, the J gene TRBJ1-1, with D uncertain. Germline lookup yields CDR1 GTSNPN and CDR2 SVGIG (reference sequence). The CDR3 spans 12 residues. V lost 2 bases and J lost 3, with 7 bases in between. CDR3 nucleotides: TGTGCCTGGAGTAGACGGGACACTGAAGCTTTCTTT. This codes for CAWSRRDTEAFF.